These T cell receptor beta chains were read from a single sample in a study of blood T cell repertoires in COVID-19. Profiled with immunoSEQ multiplex PCR; TCRdb holds only in-frame clones, not every one. The data hold 70,000 to 100,000 clones, with 70% to 85% observed a single time. The sequenced material came from peripheral blood. The receptors derive from a woman aged 60-75 years in a cohort sampled during active or convalescent COVID-19. Each CDR3 is given without its conserved first and last residue. Fields, in order: CDR3 protein, V gene, J gene.

cdr3_aa: ASSHPNRGDPSPLH; v_call: TRBV4-1; j_call: TRBJ1-6
cdr3_aa: ASLGQGVEKLF; v_call: TRBV6-6; j_call: TRBJ1-4
cdr3_aa: ASSKPSGASYNEQF; v_call: TRBV19; j_call: TRBJ2-1
cdr3_aa: ASSLIEGGAQY; v_call: TRBV7-6; j_call: TRBJ2-3
cdr3_aa: ASSGTGSPGGEQY; v_call: TRBV5-1; j_call: TRBJ2-7
cdr3_aa: ATSTPGLAPWSYEQY; v_call: TRBV24-1; j_call: TRBJ2-7
cdr3_aa: ASRHKFSGESYEQY; v_call: TRBV27; j_call: TRBJ2-7
cdr3_aa: ASSTGQPWLSNQPQH; v_call: TRBV19; j_call: TRBJ1-5
cdr3_aa: ASSLRGTGNSPLH; v_call: TRBV7-3; j_call: TRBJ1-6
cdr3_aa: SVEKGTGGEEQY; v_call: TRBV29-1; j_call: TRBJ2-7
cdr3_aa: ASSWGDFGDEQF; v_call: TRBV5-1; j_call: TRBJ2-1
cdr3_aa: ASSTTGLATEAF; v_call: TRBV2; j_call: TRBJ1-1
cdr3_aa: ASSPYRGDVTYGYT; v_call: TRBV18; j_call: TRBJ1-2
cdr3_aa: SATYTGGAF; v_call: TRBV20-1; j_call: TRBJ1-1
cdr3_aa: ASSPQGGQPQH; v_call: TRBV18; j_call: TRBJ1-5
cdr3_aa: ASSPRNEQF; v_call: TRBV16; j_call: TRBJ2-1
cdr3_aa: ASSQREGRGDTQY; v_call: TRBV4-1; j_call: TRBJ2-3